These 25 T cell receptor beta chains were sequenced from one sample in a study of blood T cell repertoires in COVID-19. Sequencing used immunoSEQ multiplex PCR; TCRdb keeps in-frame clones, though not all of them. The repertoire holds about 190,000 clones, with around 80% as singletons. The specimen was peripheral blood. The receptor set was obtained from a man younger than 40 with active or convalescent COVID-19.

This clone is a singleton in its sample. The chain combines TRBV19 with TRBJ1-1, with D perhaps matching TRBD1 (6 bases). Trimming cost V 6 bases and J 5 bases, with 13 bases left between them. The germline gives CDR1 LNHDA, CDR2 SQIVND (reference sequence). CDR3 length: 13 residues. In nucleotides, the CDR3 is TGTGCCAGTAGGCTTAACAGGGAAACTGAAGCTTTCTTT. Its translation: CASRLNRETEAFF.

The rearrangement joins TRBV5-1 to TRBJ1-4; D not resolved. CDR1 SGHRS and CDR2 YFSETQ come from the germline V gene. The CDR3 consists of 16 residues. V was trimmed by 0 bases and J by 4 bases, leaving 13 bases between them. The CDR3 DNA is TGCGCCAGCAGCTTGGCGATGTCGGGAGTTAATGAAAAACTGTTTTTT. Translated, it gives CASSLAMSGVNEKLFF.

CDR3 sequence reads: CSATTDTQYF. The CDR3 region has the DNA TGCAGTGCTACTACAGATACGCAGTATTTT. The chain recombines TRBV20-1 with TRBJ2-3; D remains ambiguous. Germline V CDR1 and CDR2: DFQATT, SNEGSKA (reference sequence). The germline V and J ends were trimmed by 4 bases and 3 bases, with 2 bases remaining between them. The CDR3 has 10 residues.

The table lists this clone with a count of one. The genes are TRBV5-1 and TRBJ1-3; D remains ambiguous. The CDR3 loop spans 15 amino acids. Germline CDR1 is SGHRS and CDR2 is YFSETQ. Trimming pared 2 bases from V and 0 bases from J, leaving 9 bases between. Written as DNA, the CDR3 is TGCGCCAGCAGCTTTTTCAGTGCCTCTGGAAACACCATATATTTT. Translating it yields CASSFFSASGNTIYF.

The chain links TRBV6-5 to TRBJ1-1; D is uncertain. This CDR3 comprises 15 residues. Germline V lookup: CDR1 MNHEY, CDR2 SVGAGI. Trimming took 4 bases from V and 1 from J, leaving 13 bases between them. The CDR3 sequence is CASSSPGSSNTEAFF. The CDR3 bases are TGTGCCAGCAGTTCTCCCGGGAGCTCGAACACTGAAGCTTTCTTT.

This clone occurred a few times. V gene TRBV5-5 combines with J gene TRBJ1-5, with D unclear. The V end lost 4 bases, the J end lost 0 bases, and 11 bases lay between the germline ends. Germline V CDR1 and CDR2: SGHKS, YYEKEE (reference sequence). CDR3 length: 15 amino acids. The CDR3 nucleotides read TGTGCCAGCAGCCATGAGGCACCTAGCAATCAGCCCCAGCATTTT. Translation gives CASSHEAPSNQPQHF.

This clone was detected only a few times. V and J are TRBV30 and TRBJ1-6; TRBD1 matches 9 bases. CDR3 length: 13 amino acids. In germline, CDR1 is GTSNPN, CDR2 SVGIG (reference sequence). The V segment lost 2 bases and the J segment 8 bases; nucleotides outside the gene matches: 1. The CDR3 sequence is CAWSRDRDSPLHF. The CDR3 region has the DNA TGTGCCTGGAGTCGGGACAGGGATTCACCCCTCCACTTT.

The rearrangement joins TRBV19 to TRBJ2-7; D is possibly TRBD1 (6 bases). This CDR3 region has 13 residues. Germline CDR1 and CDR2: LNHDA and SQIVND (reference sequence). V lost 3 bases and J lost 6, with 12 bases in between. The chain's CDR3 is CASSMGRGSEQYF. CDR3 sequence (DNA): TGTGCCAGTAGTATGGGCAGGGGAAGCGAGCAGTACTTC.

The chain couples TRBV7-2 to TRBJ2-5; D may be TRBD2 (5 bases). This CDR3 has 14 residues. CDR1 SGHTA and CDR2 FQGNSA come from the germline V gene. V was shortened by 2 bases and J by 5 bases, with 12 bases between the two germline ends. CDR3 DNA sequence: TGTGCCAGCAGCTTATCCTACGGCGGGGAGACCCAGTACTTC. Amino acid sequence: CASSLSYGGETQYF.

The chain uses TRBV28 and TRBJ1-1; TRBD1 might be the D (6 bases). There are 17 residues in the CDR3. In germline, CDR1 is MDHEN, CDR2 SYDVKM. The V end lost 6 bases, the J end lost 1 base, and 21 bases lay between the germline ends. Here the CDR3 reads CASSPASQGDQNTEAFF. CDR3 coding DNA: TGTGCCAGCAGCCCCGCTTCACAGGGAGACCAGAACACTGAAGCTTTCTTT.

This chain uses TRBV19 with TRBJ1-2; D remains ambiguous. The CDR3 contains 12 residues. The V gene's germline CDR1 is LNHDA and CDR2 SQIVND (reference sequence). V lost 3 bases, J lost 2 bases, and 4 bases lay in between. This CDR3 is CASSILNYGYTF. In nucleotides, the CDR3 is TGTGCCAGTAGTATCCTGAACTATGGCTACACCTTC.

This rearrangement joins TRBV24-1 to TRBJ2-5; TRBD2 agrees at 12 bases. V gave up 5 bases and J gave up 5 bases; unmatched junction bases: 5. The CDR3 extends over 15 amino acids. CDR1 is KGHDR, CDR2 SFDVKD, per germline. In nucleotides, the CDR3 is TGTGCCACCAGTGCGACTAGCGGGAGTGGGGAGACCCAGTACTTC. It encodes CATSATSGSGETQYF.

This chain joins TRBV21-1 and TRBJ2-7; TRBD2, the table's D call, was not compared with the DNA. TRBV21-1 is tagged as a pseudogene. This CDR3 is built from 16 residues. The CDR3 reads CASSKGIASGTYEQYF. The CDR3 DNA reads TGTGCCAGCAGCAAAGGAATTGCTAGCGGGACCTACGAGCAGTACTTC.

A few counts support this clone. The chain combines TRBV25-1 with TRBJ1-2, with 7 bases aligning to TRBD1. CDR1 is MGHDK, CDR2 SYGVNS, per germline. With V trimmed by 5 bases and J by 1 base, 10 bases remained unmatched. The length of the CDR3 is 16 residues. CDR3 amino acids: CASSSPGGDSNYGYTF. Here the CDR3 DNA reads TGTGCCAGCAGTTCGCCGGGGGGGGACAGTAACTATGGCTACACCTTC.

The chain's CDR3 is CAWSVGLLSSGNTIYF. The CDR3 nucleotides read TGTGCCTGGAGTGTAGGACTACTCAGCTCTGGAAACACCATATATTTT. The V and J genes are TRBV30 and TRBJ1-3, with D unclear. Germline V gene sequence: CDR1 GTSNPN, CDR2 SVGIG (reference sequence). The CDR3 is 16 residues long. The ends were cut back, 0 bases at V and 0 bases at J, with 12 bases in the middle. The variable domain in full, with the rest retrieved from reference TRBV30 and TRBJ1-3, is SQTIHQWPATLVQPVGSPLSLECTVEGTSNPNLYWYRQAAGRGLQLLFYSVGIGQISSEVPQNLSASRPQDRQFILSSKKLLLSDSGFYLCAWSVGLLSSGNTIYFGEGSWLTVV.

V gene TRBV4-2 combines with J gene TRBJ1-2; 7 bases are shared with TRBD1. CDR1 is LGHNA, CDR2 YNFKEQ, per germline. J lost 8 bases, V lost 0 bases, and 6 bases had no gene match. The CDR3 is 14 residues long. CDR3 coding DNA: TGTGCCAGCAGCCAAGAGGGGACAGATAGCGGCTACACCTTC. It translates to CASSQEGTDSGYTF.

The genes are TRBV9 and TRBJ2-1; the match to TRBD1 covers 10 bases. CDR3 size: 15 residues. Germline CDR1 is SGDLS and CDR2 is YYNGEE. Germline trimming cut 4 bases from V and 2 bases from J; bases unmatched to any gene: 3. In DNA, the CDR3 is TGTGCCAGCAGCCTAGGACAGGGGGCCTACAATGAGCAGTTCTTC. Its translation: CASSLGQGAYNEQFF.

The rearrangement joins TRBV9 to TRBJ2-7, with D tentatively TRBD2 (6 bases). The CDR3 runs 15 residues. Germline V gene data show CDR1 as SGDLS and CDR2 as YYNGEE. Trimming stripped 0 bases from V and 1 base from J, with 11 bases between. This CDR3 is CASSVDGTRSYEQYF. Written as DNA, the CDR3 is TGTGCCAGCAGCGTAGACGGGACTCGATCCTACGAGCAGTACTTC.

This rearrangement joins TRBV5-1 to TRBJ2-2, with 8 bases that match TRBD2. Per germline, CDR1 SGHRS and CDR2 YFSETQ. The CDR3 runs to 16 residues. V lost 4 bases, J lost 4 bases, and 9 bases stayed unmatched. CDR3 in amino acids: CASSLSGILGTGELFF. CDR3 nucleotides: TGCGCCAGCAGCCTTAGCGGGATTCTTGGCACCGGGGAGCTGTTTTTT.

This chain joins TRBV10-3 and TRBJ2-3, with D perhaps matching TRBD1 (6 bases). The CDR3 length is 16 residues. V lost 1 base to trimming and J lost 0 bases, with 11 bases between them. Germline V gene lookup returns CDR1 ENHRY and CDR2 SYGVKD. As DNA, the CDR3 is TGTGCCATCAGTGAGTACCGGGACAAAAGCACAGATACGCAGTATTTT. It encodes CAISEYRDKSTDTQYF.

The genes are TRBV10-3 and TRBJ2-3; 12 positions agree with TRBD2. This CDR3 spans 15 amino acids. Looked up from germline, CDR1 is ENHRY and CDR2 is SYGVKD. Trimming took 10 bases from V and 0 from J; bases not matched to a gene: 5. The CDR3 nucleotides read TGTGCCAGCCAAACTAGCGGGGGGAGCACAGATACGCAGTATTTT. Protein sequence: CASQTSGGSTDTQYF.

V is TRBV27 and J is TRBJ1-1; 8 nucleotides line up with TRBD1. The germline gives CDR1 MNHEY, CDR2 SMNVEV (reference sequence). Unmatched junction bases numbered 4, after V lost 1 base and J lost 0 bases. The CDR3 runs to 16 residues. The CDR3: CASSLYRTGLNTEAFF. The CDR3 nucleotides are TGTGCCAGCAGTTTATACAGGACAGGGTTGAACACTGAAGCTTTCTTT.

The gene calls are TRBV7-3 and TRBJ2-4, with a weak D call TRBD2 (6 bases). Germline loops: CDR1 SGHTA, CDR2 FQGTGA. The CDR3 consists of 15 residues. V was cut by 5 bases and J by 6 bases, with 17 bases left in between. This chain's CDR3 is CASSGLGGAGNIQYF. CDR3 nucleotides: TGTGCCAGCAGCGGCCTGGGGGGAGCCGGAAACATTCAGTACTTC.

V is TRBV10-3 and J is TRBJ1-4; TRBD1 matches at 10 bases. V lost 8 bases to trimming and J lost 3 bases; unmatched junction nucleotides: 3. The germline V gene encodes CDR1 ENHRY and CDR2 SYGVKD. The length of the CDR3 is 14 residues. For the CDR3, the DNA is TGTGCCATCGGCGGGACAGGGGCTAATGAAAAACTGTTTTTT. Amino acids: CAIGGTGANEKLFF.

This chain connects TRBV6-5 to TRBJ2-1; 13 positions agree with TRBD2. CDR1 and CDR2 from the germline V gene are MNHEY and SVGAGI. The CDR3 has 15 amino acids. The V gene end was trimmed by 6 bases and the J gene end by 6 bases; junction bases not matched to a gene: 5. CDR3 region: CASRQLAGGTNEQFF. The CDR3 DNA reads as TGTGCCAGCAGGCAACTAGCGGGAGGGACCAATGAGCAGTTCTTC.